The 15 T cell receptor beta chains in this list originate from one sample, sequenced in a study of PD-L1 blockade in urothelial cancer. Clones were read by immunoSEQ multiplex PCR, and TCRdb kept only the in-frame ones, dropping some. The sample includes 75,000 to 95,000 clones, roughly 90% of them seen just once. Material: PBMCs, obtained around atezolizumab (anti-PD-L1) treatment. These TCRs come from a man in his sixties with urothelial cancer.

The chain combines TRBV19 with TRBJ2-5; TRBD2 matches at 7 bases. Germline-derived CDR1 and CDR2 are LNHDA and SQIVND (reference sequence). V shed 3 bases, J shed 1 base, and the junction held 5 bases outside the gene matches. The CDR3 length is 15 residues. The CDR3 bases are TGTGCCAGTAGTATCGGCGGGAGCCTCCAAGAGACCCAGTACTTC. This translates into CASSIGGSLQETQYF.

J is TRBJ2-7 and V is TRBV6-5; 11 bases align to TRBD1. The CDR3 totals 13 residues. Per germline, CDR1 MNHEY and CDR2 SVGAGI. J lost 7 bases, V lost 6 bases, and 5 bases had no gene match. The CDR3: CASRGQGAGEQYF. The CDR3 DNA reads TGTGCCAGCAGAGGACAGGGGGCGGGAGAGCAGTACTTC.

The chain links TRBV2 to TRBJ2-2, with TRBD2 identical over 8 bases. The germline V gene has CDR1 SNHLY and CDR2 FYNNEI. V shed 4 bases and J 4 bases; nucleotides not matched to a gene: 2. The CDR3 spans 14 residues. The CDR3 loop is CASSGTSFTGELFF. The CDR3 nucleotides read TGTGCCAGCAGTGGGACTAGCTTCACCGGGGAGCTGTTTTTT.

The DNA for the CDR3 is TGCGCCAGCAGCCAGGAACCGGGACAGGTTTCTGGAAACACCATATATTTT. As protein: CASSQEPGQVSGNTIYF. The chain links TRBV4-1 to TRBJ1-3; 8 bases are a match to TRBD1. This CDR3 comprises 17 residues. V lost 3 bases to trimming and J lost 1 base; unmatched junction nucleotides: 8. The germline V gene encodes CDR1 MGHRA and CDR2 YSYEKL.

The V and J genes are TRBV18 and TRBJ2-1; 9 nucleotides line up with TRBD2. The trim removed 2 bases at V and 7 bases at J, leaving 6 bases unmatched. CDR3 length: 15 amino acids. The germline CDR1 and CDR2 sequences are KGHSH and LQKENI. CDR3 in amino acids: CASSPAASGANEQFF. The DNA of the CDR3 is TGTGCCAGCTCACCAGCGGCTAGCGGGGCGAATGAGCAGTTCTTC.

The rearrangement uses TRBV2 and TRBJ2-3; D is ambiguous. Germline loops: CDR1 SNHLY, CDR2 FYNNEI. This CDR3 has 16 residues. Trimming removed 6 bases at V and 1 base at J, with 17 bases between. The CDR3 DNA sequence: TGTGCCAGCAGCCCCGCCGGCCTGGGCGGCACAGATACGCAGTATTTT. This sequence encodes CASSPAGLGGTDTQYF. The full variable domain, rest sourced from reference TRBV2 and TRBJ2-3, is EPEVTQTPSHQVTQMGQEVILRCVPISNHLYFYWYRQILGQKVEFLVSFYNNEISEKSEIFDDQFSVERPDGSNFTLKIRSTKLEDSAMYFCASSPAGLGGTDTQYFGPGTRLTVL.

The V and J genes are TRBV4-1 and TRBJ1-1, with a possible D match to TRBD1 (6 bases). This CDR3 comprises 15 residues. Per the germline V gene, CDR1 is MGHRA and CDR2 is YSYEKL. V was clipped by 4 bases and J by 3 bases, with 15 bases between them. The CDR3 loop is CASSRVGEGDTEAFF. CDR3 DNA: TGCGCCAGCAGCCGGGTTGGTGAGGGGGACACTGAAGCTTTCTTT.

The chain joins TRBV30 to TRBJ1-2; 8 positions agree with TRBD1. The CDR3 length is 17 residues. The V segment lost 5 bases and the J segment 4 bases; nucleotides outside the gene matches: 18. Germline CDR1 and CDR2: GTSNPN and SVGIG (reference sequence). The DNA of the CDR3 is TGTGCCTGGCGAAGGCCCTCCCCCGGACAGGGTTCCTATGGCTACACCTTC. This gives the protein CAWRRPSPGQGSYGYTF.

The CDR3 protein is CASRLAGPQETQYF. The CDR3 DNA reads TGTGCCAGTAGACTAGCGGGGCCTCAAGAGACCCAGTACTTC. J is TRBJ2-5 and V is TRBV5-4, with 11 bases aligning to TRBD2. The V segment lost 8 bases and the J segment 2 bases; nucleotides outside the gene matches: 5. The CDR3 totals 14 residues. Germline V lookup: CDR1 SGHNT, CDR2 YYREEE (reference sequence).

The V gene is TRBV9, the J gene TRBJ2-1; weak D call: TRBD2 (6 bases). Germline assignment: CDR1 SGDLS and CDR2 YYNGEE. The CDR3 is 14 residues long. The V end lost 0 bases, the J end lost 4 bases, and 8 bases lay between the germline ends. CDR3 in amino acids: CASSVAGVYNEQFF. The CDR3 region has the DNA TGTGCCAGCAGCGTAGCGGGGGTTTACAATGAGCAGTTCTTC. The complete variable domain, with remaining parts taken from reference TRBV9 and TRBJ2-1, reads DSGVTQTPKHLITATGQRVTLRCSPRSGDLSVYWYQQSLDQGLQFLIQYYNGEERAKGNILERFSAQQFPDLHSELNLSSLELGDSALYFCASSVAGVYNEQFFGPGTRLTVL.

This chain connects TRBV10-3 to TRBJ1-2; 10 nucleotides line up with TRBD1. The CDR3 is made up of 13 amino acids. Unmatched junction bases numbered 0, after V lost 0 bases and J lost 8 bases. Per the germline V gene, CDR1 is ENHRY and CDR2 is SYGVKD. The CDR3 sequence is CAISESTGGGYTF. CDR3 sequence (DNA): TGTGCCATCAGTGAGTCGACAGGGGGCGGCTACACCTTC.

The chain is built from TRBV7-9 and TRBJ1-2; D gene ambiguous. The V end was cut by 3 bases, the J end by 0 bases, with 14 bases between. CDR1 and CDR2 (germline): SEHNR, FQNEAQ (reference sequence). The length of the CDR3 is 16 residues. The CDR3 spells CASSFGGGRANYGYTF. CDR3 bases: TGTGCCAGCAGCTTCGGCGGAGGACGGGCTAACTATGGCTACACCTTC.

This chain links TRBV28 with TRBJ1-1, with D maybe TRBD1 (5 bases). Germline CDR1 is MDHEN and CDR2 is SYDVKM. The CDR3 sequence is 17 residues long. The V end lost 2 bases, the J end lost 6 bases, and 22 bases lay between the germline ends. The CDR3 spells CASSLRQGRDLFAEAFF. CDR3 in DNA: TGTGCCAGCAGTTTAAGGCAGGGCAGGGACTTGTTCGCTGAAGCTTTCTTT.

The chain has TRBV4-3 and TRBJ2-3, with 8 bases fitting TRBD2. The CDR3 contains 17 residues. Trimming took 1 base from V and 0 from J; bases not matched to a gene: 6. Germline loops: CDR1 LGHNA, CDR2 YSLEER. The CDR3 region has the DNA TGCGCCAGCAGCCAAGGTTATAGCGGGACTAGCACAGATACGCAGTATTTT. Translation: CASSQGYSGTSTDTQYF.

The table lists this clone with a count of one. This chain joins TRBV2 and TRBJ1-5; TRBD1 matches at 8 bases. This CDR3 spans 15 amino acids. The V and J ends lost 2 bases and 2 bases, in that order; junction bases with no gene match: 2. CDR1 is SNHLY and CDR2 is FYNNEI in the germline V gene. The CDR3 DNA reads TGTGCCAGCAGTGAAAAGGGACAGGGCAATCAGCCCCAGCATTTT. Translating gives CASSEKGQGNQPQHF.